This TCR beta chain derives from a study of blood T cell repertoires in COVID-19. Study-wide background: The analysed material was cDNA or gDNA that came from T cells, B-cell-depleted T cells, or PBMCs.

The junction had 5 bases not matched to a gene; V was cut back by 4 bases and J by 5 bases. CDR1 and CDR2 from the germline V gene are SEHNR and FQNEAQ (reference sequence). This CDR3 has 15 residues. Here immunoSEQ multiplex PCR was the method, and the copy in TCRdb shows in-frame clones only, minus some. The repertoire holds 150,000 to 200,000 clones, roughly 89% seen once, with just under 0.9% in the top ten. The chain couples TRBV7-9 to TRBJ1-5; 10 nucleotides match TRBD1. The sequence came from a young woman who had recovered from COVID-19. The specimen sequenced was peripheral blood. In DNA form, the CDR3 reads TGTGCCAGCAGCTCGGGACAGGGGTCCTATCAGCCCCAGCATTTT. Protein: CASSSGQGSYQPQHF.